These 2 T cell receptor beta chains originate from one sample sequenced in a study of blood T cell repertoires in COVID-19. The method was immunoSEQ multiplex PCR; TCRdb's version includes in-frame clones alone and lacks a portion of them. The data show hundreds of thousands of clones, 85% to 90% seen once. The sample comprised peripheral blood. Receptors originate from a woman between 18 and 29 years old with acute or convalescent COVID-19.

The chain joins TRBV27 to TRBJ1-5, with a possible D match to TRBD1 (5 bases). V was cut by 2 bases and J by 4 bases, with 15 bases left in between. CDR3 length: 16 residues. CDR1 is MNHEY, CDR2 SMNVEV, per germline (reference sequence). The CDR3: CASSLVGGGVNQPQHF. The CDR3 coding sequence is TGTGCCAGCAGTTTAGTGGGAGGAGGGGTAAATCAGCCCCAGCATTTT.

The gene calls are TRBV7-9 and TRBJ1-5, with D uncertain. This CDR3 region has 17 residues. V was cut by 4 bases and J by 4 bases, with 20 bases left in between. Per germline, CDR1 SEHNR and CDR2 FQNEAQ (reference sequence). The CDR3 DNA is TGTGCCAGCAGCTCTCAAGGCGGGAACCCAAGGAATCAGCCCCAGCATTTT. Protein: CASSSQGGNPRNQPQHF. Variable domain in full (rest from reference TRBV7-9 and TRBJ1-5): DTGVSQNPRHKITKRGQNVTFRCDPISEHNRLYWYRQTLGQGPEFLTYFQNEAQLEKSRLLSDRFSAERPKGSFSTLEIQRTEQGDSAMYLCASSSQGGNPRNQPQHFGDGTRLSIL.